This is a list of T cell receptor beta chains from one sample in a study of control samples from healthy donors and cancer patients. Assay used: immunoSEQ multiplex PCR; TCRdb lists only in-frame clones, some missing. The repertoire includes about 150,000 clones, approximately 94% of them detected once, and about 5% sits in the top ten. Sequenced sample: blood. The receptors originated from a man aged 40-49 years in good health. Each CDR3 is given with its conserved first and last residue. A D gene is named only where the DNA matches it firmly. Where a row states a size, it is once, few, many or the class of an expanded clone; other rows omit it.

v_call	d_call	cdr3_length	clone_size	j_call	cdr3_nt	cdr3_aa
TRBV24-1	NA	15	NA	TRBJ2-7	TGTGCCACCAGTGGTCCCGGGGCAGGCACCTACGAGCAGTACTTC	CATSGPGAGTYEQYF
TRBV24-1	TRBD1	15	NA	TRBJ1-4	TGTGCCACCAGCTCTTCCAGGGGGACGAATGAAAAACTGTTTTTT	CATSSSRGTNEKLFF
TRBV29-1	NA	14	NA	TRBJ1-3	TGCAGCGTTGAAGATTTACGGGGGCGAAGCACCATATATTTT	CSVEDLRGRSTIYF
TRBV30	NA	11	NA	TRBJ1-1	TGTGCCTGGGGTTATAACACTGAAGCTTTCTTT	CAWGYNTEAFF
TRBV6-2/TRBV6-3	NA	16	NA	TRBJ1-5	TGTGCCAGCAGTTTCTCTTCCTCGGGGAGCAATCAGCCCCAGCATTTT	CASSFSSSGSNQPQHF
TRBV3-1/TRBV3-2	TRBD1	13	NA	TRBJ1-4	TGTGCCAGCAGCCAGATCTCAGGGGGGAAACTGTTTTTT	CASSQISGGKLFF
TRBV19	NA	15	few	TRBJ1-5	TGTGCCAGTAGTATGGGGACCGGGGGCAATCAGCCCCAGCATTTT	CASSMGTGGNQPQHF
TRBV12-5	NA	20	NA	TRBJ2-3	TGTGCTAGTGGTTTAAGCCTCCGACACATATTCGGCGCCGGCACAGATACGCAGTATTTT	CASGLSLRHIFGAGTDTQYF
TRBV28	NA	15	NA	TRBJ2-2	TGTGCCAGCCGAACAAACAGGGAGGGGGCCGGGGAGCTGTTTTTT	CASRTNREGAGELFF
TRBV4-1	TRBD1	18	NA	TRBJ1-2	TGCGCCAGCAGCCCGCAGGGGGCAGGGGTGGCTGTTGGGTATGGCTACACCTTC	CASSPQGAGVAVGYGYTF
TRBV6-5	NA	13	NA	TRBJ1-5	TGTGCCAGCAGTTGGTATAGCAATCAGCCCCAGCATTTT	CASSWYSNQPQHF
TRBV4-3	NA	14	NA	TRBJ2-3	TGCGCCAGCAGCCCAGAGCAGTTCACAGATACGCAGTATTTT	CASSPEQFTDTQYF
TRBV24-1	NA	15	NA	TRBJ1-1	TGTGCCACCAGGCGGCCTTCATGGAGGAACACTGAAGCTTTCTTT	CATRRPSWRNTEAFF
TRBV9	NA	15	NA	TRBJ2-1	TGTGCCAGCAGCCATTCGGGGGGCCGGAACAATGAGCAGTTCTTC	CASSHSGGRNNEQFF
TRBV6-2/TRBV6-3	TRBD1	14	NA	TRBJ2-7	TGTGCCAGCAGCCCCGGGACAGGGGAGTACGAGCAGTACTTC	CASSPGTGEYEQYF
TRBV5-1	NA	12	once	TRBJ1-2	TGCGCCAGCAGCTTGGAGTGGGACGGCTACACCTTC	CASSLEWDGYTF
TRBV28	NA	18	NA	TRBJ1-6	TGTGCCAGCAAGCTTCAGGGGCCCATGAGCTCCTATAATTCACCCCTCCACTTT	CASKLQGPMSSYNSPLHF
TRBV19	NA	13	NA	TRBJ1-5	TGTGCCGGTAGTCCGGGACTTGGACAGCCCCAGCATTTT	CAGSPGLGQPQHF
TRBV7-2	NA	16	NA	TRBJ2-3	TGTGCCAGCAGCTTACGACAGCCCTCTAGCACAGATACGCAGTATTTT	CASSLRQPSSTDTQYF
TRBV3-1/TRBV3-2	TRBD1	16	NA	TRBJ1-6	TGTGCCAGCAGCCTCGGGACAGGGACCTATAATTCACCCCTCCACTTT	CASSLGTGTYNSPLHF